This entry describes one T cell receptor (beta chain). The antigen this receptor binds is unknown. Base quality data are lacking; no much larger clone is found one base away. Taken from the germline V gene, the CDR1 and CDR2 loops are SGHRS and YFSETQ. Cut back by 0 bases and 4 bases, the V and J ends lie 10 bases apart. Spanning cysteine to phenylalanine, the CDR3 consists of 14 amino acids. The entry retains the CDR3 DNA only, 42 bases that are in frame from base 1. These data belong to a study of OX40 agonist ivuxolimab in advanced cancers. With respect to the entire study: Ivuxolimab was an agonistic, fully human IgG2 monoclonal antibody directed against OX40 (CD134), a costimulatory receptor. Intravenous ivuxolimab was administered to patients every 2 weeks at six dose levels: 0.01, 0.1, 0.3, 1.5, 3 and 10 mg/kg. Of the 50 to 55 dose-escalation patients, hepatocellular carcinoma was present in about 20, melanoma in approximately 15, renal cell carcinoma in 9 and head and neck cancer in 9. In the dose-escalation cohort, more than 75% of patients were male, and the mean age was about 55 years, with a range of about 20 to 90. Prior anti-PD-1, anti-PD-L1 or anti-CTLA-4 therapy was permitted, and checkpoint inhibitors had been received by 40% to 50% of dose-escalation patients. Partial responses occurred in three dose-escalation patients, of whom one had hepatocellular carcinoma and two had cutaneous melanoma. Peripheral TCRbeta sequencing aimed to test whether ivuxolimab altered TCR sequence diversity and caused clonal T-cell expansion. The paper describes the monotherapy dose-escalation part (N of about 50 patients) of the phase I trial of ivuxolimab. The paper as a whole reports these results and caveats: At doses of 0.1 to 3.0 mg/kg, clonal expansion of both CD4+ and CD8+ blood T cells was observed from baseline to week 6. The antigen specificity of the clonally expanded peripheral T cells was not determined. In partial responders in the 0.1-3.0 mg/kg groups, normalized peripheral clonal expansion was found to be among the lowest, especially among CD8+ T cells. After ivuxolimab, expanded clones were on average more numerous among CD8+ T cells than among CD4+ T cells. Low levels of normalized T-cell clonal expansion were also seen in some patients who did not respond.

Patients with autoimmune disease history or receiving systemic immunosuppression were excluded from the trial. Peripheral blood for TCR sequencing was collected from all dose cohorts at baseline, on cycle 4 day 1, and on cycle 7 day 1. The samples were taken from a phase I, first-in-human, multicenter, open-label dose-escalation trial of ivuxolimab. The trial enrolled adults with locally advanced or metastatic head and neck squamous cell, hepatocellular, melanoma or renal cell carcinoma. CD4+ and CD8+ T cells were sorted separately from peripheral blood before TCR sequencing. For sequencing of the TCRbeta CDR3 region, genomic DNA was extracted from the sorted cells. TCRbeta CDR3 regions were sequenced using the immunoSEQ Assay. TCRdb took this table from immuneACCESS and kept in-frame rearrangements with V and J called. Such tables lack part of the clones; where checked against another copy, unresolved V genes explain under half of the gap, and the rest is unexplained. The sample has tens of thousands of clones on record, around 90% of them singletons. Jointly, the top ten make up around 2% of the sample.

The chain employs TRBV5-1 and TRBJ1-1; too little of a D gene remains to name it. The receptor comes from an adult with an advanced solid tumor such as melanoma, head and neck, liver or kidney cancer. The sequencing used CD4+ or CD8+ T cells sorted from blood, collected in a trial of the OX40 agonist ivuxolimab. The CDR3 region has the sequence CASSLGTAGTEAFF. In nucleotide form, the sequence is TGCGCCAGCAGCTTGGGGACGGCTGGCACTGAAGCTTTCTTT.